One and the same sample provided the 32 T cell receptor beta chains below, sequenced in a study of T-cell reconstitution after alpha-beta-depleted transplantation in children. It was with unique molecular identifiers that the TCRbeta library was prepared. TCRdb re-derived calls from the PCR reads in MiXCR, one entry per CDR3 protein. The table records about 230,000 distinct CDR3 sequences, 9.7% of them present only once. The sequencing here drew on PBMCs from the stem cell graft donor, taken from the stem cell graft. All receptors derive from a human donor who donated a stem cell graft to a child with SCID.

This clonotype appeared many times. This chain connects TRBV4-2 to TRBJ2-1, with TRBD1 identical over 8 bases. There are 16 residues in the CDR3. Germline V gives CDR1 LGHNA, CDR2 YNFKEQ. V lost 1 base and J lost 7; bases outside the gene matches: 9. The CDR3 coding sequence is TGTGCCAGCAGCCAAGGTGGGCCAGGGGGCTGGAATGAGCAGTTCTTC. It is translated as CASSQGGPGGWNEQFF.

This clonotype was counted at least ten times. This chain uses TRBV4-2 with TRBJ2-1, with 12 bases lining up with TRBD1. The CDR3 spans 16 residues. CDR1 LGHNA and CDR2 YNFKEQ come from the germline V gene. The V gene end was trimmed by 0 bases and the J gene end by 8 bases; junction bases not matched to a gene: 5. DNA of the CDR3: TGTGCCAGCAGCCAAGAATCGGGACAGGGGGCCGATGAGCAGTTCTTC. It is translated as CASSQESGQGADEQFF.

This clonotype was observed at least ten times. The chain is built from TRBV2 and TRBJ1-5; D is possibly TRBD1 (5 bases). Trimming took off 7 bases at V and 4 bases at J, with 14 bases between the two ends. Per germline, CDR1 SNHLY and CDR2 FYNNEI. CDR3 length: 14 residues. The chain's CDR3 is CASNANGANQPQHF. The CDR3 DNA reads TGTGCCAGCAATGCCAACGGGGCAAATCAGCCCCAGCATTTT.

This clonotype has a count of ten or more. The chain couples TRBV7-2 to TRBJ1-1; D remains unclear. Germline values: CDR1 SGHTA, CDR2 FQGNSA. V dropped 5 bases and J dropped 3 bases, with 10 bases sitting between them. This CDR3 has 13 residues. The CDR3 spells CASSPLPYTEAFF. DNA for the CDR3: TGTGCCAGCAGCCCGCTGCCTTACACTGAAGCTTTCTTT.

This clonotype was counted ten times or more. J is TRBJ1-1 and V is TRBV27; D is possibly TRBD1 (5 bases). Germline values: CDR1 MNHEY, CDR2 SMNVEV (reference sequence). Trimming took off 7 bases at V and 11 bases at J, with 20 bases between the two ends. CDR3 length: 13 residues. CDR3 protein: CASKRDARFIAFF. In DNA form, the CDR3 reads TGTGCCAGCAAACGGGACGCCCGGTTTATCGCTTTCTTT.

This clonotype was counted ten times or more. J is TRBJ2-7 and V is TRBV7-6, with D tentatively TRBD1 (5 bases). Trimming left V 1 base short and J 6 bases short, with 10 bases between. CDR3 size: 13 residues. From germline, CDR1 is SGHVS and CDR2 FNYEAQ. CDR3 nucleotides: TGTGCCAGCAGCTTAGTGGCAGACAGCGAGCAGTACTTC. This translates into CASSLVADSEQYF.

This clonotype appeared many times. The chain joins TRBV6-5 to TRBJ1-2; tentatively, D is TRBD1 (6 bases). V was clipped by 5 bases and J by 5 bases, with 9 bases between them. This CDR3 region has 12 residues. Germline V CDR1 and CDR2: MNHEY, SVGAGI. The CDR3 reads CASSVQGYGYTF. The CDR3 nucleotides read TGTGCCAGCAGTGTCCAGGGGTATGGCTACACCTTC.

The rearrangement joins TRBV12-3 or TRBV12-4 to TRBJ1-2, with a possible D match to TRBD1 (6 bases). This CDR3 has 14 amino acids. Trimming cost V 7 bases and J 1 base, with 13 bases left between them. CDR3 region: CASTLDSFNYGYTF. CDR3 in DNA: TGTGCCAGCACCCTGGACAGTTTTAACTATGGCTACACCTTC.

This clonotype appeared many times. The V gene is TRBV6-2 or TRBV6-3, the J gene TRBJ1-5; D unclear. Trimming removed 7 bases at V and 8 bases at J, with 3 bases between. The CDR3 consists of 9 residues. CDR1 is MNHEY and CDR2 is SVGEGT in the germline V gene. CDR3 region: CASKKPQHF. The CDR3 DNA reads TGTGCCAGCAAGAAGCCCCAGCATTTT.

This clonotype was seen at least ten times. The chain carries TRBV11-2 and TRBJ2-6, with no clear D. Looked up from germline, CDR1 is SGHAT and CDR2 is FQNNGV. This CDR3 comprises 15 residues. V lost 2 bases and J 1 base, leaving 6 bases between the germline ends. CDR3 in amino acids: CASSLLPSGANVLTF. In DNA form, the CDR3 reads TGTGCCAGCAGCTTACTCCCTTCTGGGGCCAACGTCCTGACTTTC.

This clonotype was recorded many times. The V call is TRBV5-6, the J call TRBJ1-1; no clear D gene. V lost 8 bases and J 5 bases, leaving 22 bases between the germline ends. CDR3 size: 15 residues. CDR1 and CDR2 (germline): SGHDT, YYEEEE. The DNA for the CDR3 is TGTGCCAGTTACCGAAGGAAGACGAGAGAGACTGAAGCTTTCTTT. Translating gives CASYRRKTRETEAFF.

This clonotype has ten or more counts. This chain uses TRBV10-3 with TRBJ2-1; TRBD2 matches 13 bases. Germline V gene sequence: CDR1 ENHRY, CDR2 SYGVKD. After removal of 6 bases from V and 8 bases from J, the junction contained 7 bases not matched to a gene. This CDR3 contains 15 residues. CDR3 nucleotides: TGTGCCATCAGCCAACTAGCGGGGGGGCCCGATGAGCAGTTCTTC. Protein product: CAISQLAGGPDEQFF.

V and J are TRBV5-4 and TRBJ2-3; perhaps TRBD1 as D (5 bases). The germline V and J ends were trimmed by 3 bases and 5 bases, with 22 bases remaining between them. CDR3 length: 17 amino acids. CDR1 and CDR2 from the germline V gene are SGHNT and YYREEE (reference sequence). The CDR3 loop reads CASSSDISQGRKDTQYF. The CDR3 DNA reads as TGTGCCAGCAGCTCAGATATATCCCAGGGTCGTAAAGATACGCAGTATTTT.

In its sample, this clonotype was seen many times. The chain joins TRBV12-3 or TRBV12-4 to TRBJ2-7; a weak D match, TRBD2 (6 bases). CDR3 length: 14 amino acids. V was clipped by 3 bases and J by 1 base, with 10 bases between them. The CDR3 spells CASSFDGGSYEQYF. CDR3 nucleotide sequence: TGTGCCAGCAGTTTTGACGGGGGATCCTACGAGCAGTACTTC.

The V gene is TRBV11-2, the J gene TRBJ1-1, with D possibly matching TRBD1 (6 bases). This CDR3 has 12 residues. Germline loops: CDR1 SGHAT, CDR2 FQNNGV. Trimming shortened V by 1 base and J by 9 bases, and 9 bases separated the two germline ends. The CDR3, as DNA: TGTGCCAGCAGCTTAGTCGGACAGAAAGCTTTCTTT. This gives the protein CASSLVGQKAFF.

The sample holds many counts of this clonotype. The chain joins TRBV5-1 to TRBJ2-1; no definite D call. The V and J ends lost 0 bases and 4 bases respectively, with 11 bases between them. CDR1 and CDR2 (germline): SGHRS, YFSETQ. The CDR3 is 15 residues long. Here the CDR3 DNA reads TGCGCCAGCAGCTTGGCGGGCACCCCTTACAATGAGCAGTTCTTC. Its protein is CASSLAGTPYNEQFF.

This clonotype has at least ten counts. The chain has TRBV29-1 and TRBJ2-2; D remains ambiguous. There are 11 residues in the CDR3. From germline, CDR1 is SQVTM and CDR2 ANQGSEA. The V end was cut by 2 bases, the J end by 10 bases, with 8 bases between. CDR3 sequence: CSVEFNQELFF. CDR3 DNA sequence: TGCAGCGTTGAATTCAATCAGGAGCTGTTTTTT.

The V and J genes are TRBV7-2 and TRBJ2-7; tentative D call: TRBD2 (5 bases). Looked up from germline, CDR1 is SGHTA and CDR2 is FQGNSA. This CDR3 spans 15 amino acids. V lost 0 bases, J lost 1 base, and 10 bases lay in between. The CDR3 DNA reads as TGTGCCAGCAGCTTAGCGTCCGGACTTTCCTACGAGCAGTACTTC. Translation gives CASSLASGLSYEQYF.

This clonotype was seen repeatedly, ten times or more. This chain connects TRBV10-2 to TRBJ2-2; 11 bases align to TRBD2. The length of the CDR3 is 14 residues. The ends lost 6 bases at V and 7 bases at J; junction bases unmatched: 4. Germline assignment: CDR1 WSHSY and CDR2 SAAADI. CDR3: CASRATSGDGELFF. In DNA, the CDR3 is TGCGCCAGCAGAGCGACTAGCGGGGACGGGGAGCTGTTTTTT.

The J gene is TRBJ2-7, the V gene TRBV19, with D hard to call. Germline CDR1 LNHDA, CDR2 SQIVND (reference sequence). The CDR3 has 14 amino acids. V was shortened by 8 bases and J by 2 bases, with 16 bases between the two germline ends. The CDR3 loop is CASRPPRATYEQYF. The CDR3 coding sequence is TGTGCCAGTCGCCCCCCCCGGGCCACCTACGAGCAGTACTTC. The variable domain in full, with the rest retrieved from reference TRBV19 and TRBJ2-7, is DGGITQSPKYLFRKEGQNVTLSCEQNLNHDAMYWYRQDPGQGLRLIYYSQIVNDFQKGDIAEGYSVSREKKESFPLTVTSAQKNPTAFYLCASRPPRATYEQYFGPGTRLTVT.

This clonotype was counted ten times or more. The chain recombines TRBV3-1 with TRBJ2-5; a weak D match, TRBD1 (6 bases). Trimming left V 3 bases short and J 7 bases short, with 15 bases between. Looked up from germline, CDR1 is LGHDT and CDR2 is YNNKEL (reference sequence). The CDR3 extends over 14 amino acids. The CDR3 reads CASSHIGQMGTQYF. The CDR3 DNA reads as TGTGCCAGCAGCCACATTGGACAGATGGGGACCCAGTACTTC.

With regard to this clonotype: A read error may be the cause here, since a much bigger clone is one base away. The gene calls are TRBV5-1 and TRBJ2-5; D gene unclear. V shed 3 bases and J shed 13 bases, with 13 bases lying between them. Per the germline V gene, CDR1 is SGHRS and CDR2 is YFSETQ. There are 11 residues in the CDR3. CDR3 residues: CASSSDRVPYF. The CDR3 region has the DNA TGCGCCAGCAGCTCTGACCGGGTGCCGTACTTC.

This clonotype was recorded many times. This chain's CDR3 is CASSLRLKAGYTF. CDR3 nucleotides: TGTGCCAGCAGTTTACGGCTCAAGGCTGGCTACACCTTC. V usage is TRBV28 and J usage is TRBJ1-2, with no clear D. Germline CDR1 reads MDHEN; CDR2 reads SYDVKM. The CDR3 runs 13 residues. V lost 2 bases and J lost 7, with 11 bases in between.

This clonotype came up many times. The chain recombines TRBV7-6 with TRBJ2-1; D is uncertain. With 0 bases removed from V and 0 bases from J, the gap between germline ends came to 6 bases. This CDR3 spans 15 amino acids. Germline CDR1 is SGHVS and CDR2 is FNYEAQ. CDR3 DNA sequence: TGTGCCAGCAGCTTAGCTGTAAGCTCCTACAATGAGCAGTTCTTC. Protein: CASSLAVSSYNEQFF.

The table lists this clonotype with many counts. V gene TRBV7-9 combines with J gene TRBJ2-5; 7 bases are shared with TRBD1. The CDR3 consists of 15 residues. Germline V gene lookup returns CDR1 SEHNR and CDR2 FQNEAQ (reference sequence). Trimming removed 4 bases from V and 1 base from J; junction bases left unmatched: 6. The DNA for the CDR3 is TGTGCCAGCAGCTCAAGGGGGCTAGCCCAAGAGACCCAGTACTTC. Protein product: CASSSRGLAQETQYF. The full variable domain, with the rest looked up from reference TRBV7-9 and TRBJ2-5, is DTGVSQNPRHKITKRGQNVTFRCDPISEHNRLYWYRQTLGQGPEFLTYFQNEAQLEKSRLLSDRFSAERPKGSFSTLEIQRTEQGDSAMYLCASSSRGLAQETQYFGPGTRLLVL.

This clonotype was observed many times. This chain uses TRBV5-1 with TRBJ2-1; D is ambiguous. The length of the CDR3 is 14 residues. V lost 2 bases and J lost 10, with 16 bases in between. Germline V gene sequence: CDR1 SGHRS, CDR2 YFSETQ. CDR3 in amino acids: CASSFSERAREQFF. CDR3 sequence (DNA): TGCGCCAGCAGCTTTTCGGAAAGGGCAAGGGAGCAGTTCTTC.

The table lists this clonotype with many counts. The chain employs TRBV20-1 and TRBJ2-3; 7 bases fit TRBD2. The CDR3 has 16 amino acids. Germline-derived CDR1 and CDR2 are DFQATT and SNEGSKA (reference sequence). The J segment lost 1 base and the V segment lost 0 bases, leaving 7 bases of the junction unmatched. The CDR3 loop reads CSARDFRLARTDTQYF. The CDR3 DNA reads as TGCAGTGCTAGAGACTTCCGACTAGCACGCACAGATACGCAGTATTTT.

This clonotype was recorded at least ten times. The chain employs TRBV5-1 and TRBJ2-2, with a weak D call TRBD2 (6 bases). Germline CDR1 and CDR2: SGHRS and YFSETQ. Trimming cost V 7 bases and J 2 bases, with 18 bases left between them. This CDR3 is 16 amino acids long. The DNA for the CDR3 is TGCGCCAGCGCTAATCATGGGGCGGGAAACACCGGGGAGCTGTTTTTT. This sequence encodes CASANHGAGNTGELFF.

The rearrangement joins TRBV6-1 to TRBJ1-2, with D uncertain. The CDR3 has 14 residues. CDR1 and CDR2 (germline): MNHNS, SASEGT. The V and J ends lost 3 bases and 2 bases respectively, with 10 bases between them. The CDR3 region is CASSDLGTNYGYTF. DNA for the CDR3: TGTGCCAGCAGTGATTTAGGAACCAACTATGGCTACACCTTC.

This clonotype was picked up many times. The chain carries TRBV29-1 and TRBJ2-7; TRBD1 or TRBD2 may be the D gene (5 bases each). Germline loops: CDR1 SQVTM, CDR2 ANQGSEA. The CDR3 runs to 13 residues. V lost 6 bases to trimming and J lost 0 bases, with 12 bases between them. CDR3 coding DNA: TGCAGCGTGGCAGGGCTAGCCTCCTACGAGCAGTACTTC. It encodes CSVAGLASYEQYF.

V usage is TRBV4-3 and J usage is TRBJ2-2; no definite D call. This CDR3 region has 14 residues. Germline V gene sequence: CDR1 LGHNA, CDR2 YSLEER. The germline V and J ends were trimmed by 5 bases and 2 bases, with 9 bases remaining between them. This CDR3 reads CASSRSGNTGELFF. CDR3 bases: TGCGCCAGCAGCAGGTCCGGAAACACCGGGGAGCTGTTTTTT.

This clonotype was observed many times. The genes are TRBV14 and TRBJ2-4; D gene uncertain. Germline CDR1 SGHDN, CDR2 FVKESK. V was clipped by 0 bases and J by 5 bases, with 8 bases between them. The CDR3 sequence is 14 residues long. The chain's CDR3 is CASSQEGGENIQYF. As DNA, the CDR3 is TGTGCCAGCAGCCAAGAGGGCGGCGAAAACATTCAGTACTTC.